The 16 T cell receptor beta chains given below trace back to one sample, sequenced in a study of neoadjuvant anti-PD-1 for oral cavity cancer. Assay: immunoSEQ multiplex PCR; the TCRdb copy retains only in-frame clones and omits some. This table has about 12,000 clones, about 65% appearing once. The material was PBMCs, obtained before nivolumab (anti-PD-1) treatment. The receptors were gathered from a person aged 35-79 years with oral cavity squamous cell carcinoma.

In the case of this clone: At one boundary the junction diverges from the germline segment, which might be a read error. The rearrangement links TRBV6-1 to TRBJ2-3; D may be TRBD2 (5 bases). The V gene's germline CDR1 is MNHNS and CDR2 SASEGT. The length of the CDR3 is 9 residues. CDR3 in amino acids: CASDYTQYF. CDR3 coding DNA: TGTGCCAGCGACTATACACAGTATTTT.

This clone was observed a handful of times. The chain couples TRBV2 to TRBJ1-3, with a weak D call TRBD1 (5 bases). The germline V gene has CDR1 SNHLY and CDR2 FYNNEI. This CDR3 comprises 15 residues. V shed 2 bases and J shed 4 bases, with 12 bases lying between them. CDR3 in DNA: TGTGCCAGCAGTGAATCAGAGGGACCCGGAAACACCATATATTTT. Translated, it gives CASSESEGPGNTIYF.

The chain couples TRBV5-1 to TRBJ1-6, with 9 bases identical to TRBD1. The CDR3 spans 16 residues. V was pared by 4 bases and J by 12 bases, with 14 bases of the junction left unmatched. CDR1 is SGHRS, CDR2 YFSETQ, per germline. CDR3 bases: TGCGCCAGCAGCCCCGGACAGGGGCAGTCAATAGGACCCCTCCACTTT. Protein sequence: CASSPGQGQSIGPLHF.

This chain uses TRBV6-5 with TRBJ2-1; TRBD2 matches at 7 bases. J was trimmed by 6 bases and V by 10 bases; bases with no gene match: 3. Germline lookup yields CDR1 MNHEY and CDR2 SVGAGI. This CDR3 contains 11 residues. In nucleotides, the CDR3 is TGTGCCACCCCTAGCGGCAATGAGCAGTTCTTC. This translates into CATPSGNEQFF.

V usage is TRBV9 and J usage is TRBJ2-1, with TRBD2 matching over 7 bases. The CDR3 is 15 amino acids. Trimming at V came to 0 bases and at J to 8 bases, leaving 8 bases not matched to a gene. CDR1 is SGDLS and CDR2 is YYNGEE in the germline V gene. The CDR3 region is CASSVGGSGGDEQFF. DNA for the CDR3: TGTGCCAGCAGCGTAGGCGGGAGTGGGGGGGATGAGCAGTTCTTC.

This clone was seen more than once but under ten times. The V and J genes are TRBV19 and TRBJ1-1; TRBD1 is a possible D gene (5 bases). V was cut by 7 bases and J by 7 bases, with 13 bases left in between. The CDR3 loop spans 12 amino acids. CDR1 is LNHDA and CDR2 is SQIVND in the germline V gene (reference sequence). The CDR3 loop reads CASTTAGDEAFF. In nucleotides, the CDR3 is TGTGCCAGTACCACGGCGGGGGATGAAGCTTTCTTT. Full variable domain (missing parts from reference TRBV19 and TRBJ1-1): DGGITQSPKYLFRKEGQNVTLSCEQNLNHDAMYWYRQDPGQGLRLIYYSQIVNDFQKGDIAEGYSVSREKKESFPLTVTSAQKNPTAFYLCASTTAGDEAFFGQGTRLTVV.

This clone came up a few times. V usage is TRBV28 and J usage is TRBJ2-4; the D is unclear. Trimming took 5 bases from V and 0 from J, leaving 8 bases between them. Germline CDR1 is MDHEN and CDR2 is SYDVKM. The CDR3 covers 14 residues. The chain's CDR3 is CASSRSLAKNIQYF. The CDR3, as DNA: TGTGCCAGCAGTAGGAGTCTAGCCAAAAACATTCAGTACTTC.

The CDR3 sequence is CSVMPQREGSYNEQFF. CDR3 sequence (DNA): TGCAGCGTGATGCCCCAGCGGGAGGGCTCCTACAATGAGCAGTTCTTC. The chain joins TRBV29-1 to TRBJ2-1, with 10 bases aligning to TRBD2. Germline V gene data show CDR1 as SQVTM and CDR2 as ANQGSEA. The CDR3 consists of 16 residues. J gave up 0 bases and V 6 bases, and 8 bases lay outside the gene matches.

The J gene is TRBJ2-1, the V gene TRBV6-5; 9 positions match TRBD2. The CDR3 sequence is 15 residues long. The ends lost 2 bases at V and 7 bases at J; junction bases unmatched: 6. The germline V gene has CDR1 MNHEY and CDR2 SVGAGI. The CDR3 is CASSYLAGIKNEQFF. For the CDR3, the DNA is TGTGCCAGCAGTTACCTAGCGGGAATCAAGAATGAGCAGTTCTTC.

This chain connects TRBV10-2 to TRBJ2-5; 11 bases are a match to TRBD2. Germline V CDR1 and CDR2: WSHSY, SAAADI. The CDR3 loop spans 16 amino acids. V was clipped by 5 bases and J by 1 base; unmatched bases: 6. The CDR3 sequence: CASSLGLAGGQETQYF. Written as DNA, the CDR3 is TGCGCCAGCAGTTTGGGGCTAGCGGGGGGCCAAGAGACCCAGTACTTC.

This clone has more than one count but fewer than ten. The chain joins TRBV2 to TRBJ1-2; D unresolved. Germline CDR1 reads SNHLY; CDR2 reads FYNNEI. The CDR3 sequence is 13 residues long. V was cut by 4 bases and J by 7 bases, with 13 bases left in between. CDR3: CASSALVGSGYTF. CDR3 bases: TGTGCCAGCAGTGCTTTGGTAGGGTCTGGCTACACCTTC.

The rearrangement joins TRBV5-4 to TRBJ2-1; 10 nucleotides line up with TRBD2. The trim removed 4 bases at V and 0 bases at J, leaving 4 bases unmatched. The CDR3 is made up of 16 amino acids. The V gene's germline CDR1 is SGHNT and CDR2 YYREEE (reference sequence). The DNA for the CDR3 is TGTGCCAGCAGCCGGGCTAGCGGGAGCTCCTACAATGAGCAGTTCTTC. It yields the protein CASSRASGSSYNEQFF.

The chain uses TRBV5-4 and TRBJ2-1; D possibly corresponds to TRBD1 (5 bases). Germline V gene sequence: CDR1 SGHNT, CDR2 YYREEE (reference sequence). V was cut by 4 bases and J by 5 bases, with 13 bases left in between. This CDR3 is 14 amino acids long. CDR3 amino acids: CASSNPVTDNEQFF. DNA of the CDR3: TGTGCCAGCAGCAACCCAGTGACAGACAATGAGCAGTTCTTC.

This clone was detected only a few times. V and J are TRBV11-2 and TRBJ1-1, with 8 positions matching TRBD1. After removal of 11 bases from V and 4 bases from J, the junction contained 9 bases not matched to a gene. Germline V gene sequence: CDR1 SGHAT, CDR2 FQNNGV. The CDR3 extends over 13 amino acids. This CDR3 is CAAVGQGGTEAFF. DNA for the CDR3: TGTGCCGCCGTAGGACAGGGCGGCACTGAAGCTTTCTTT.

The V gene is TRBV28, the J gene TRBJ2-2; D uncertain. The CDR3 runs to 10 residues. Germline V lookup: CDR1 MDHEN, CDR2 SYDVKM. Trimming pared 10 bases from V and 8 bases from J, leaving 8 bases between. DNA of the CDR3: TGTGCCACCTCAACGGGGGAGCTGTTTTTT. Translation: CATSTGELFF.

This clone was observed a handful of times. The CDR3 DNA reads TGTGCCAGCAGCTCTAGCTTAGGTTCACCCCTCCACTTT. Protein sequence: CASSSSLGSPLHF. V gene TRBV7-9 combines with J gene TRBJ1-6; unclear D gene. This CDR3 has 13 amino acids. Germline loops: CDR1 SEHNR, CDR2 FQNEAQ (reference sequence). V was pared by 4 bases and J by 9 bases, with 10 bases between.